What follows are 16 T cell receptor beta chains derived from one specimen sequenced in a study of blood T cell repertoires in COVID-19. Libraries were prepared by immunoSEQ multiplex PCR; TCRdb keeps only in-frame clonotypes and omits some of them. The data contain 120,000 to 150,000 clones, approximately 78% of them singletons. Sequencing input: peripheral blood. The receptor source for this set is a human donor with acute or convalescent COVID-19. The donor label of this sample is uncertain.

V usage is TRBV30 and J usage is TRBJ2-2, with a weak D call TRBD2 (5 bases). The CDR3 extends over 13 amino acids. CDR1 is GTSNPN, CDR2 SVGIG, per germline (reference sequence). The germline V and J ends were trimmed by 4 bases and 4 bases, with 10 bases remaining between them. The CDR3 is CAWNLRGTGELFF. As DNA, the CDR3 is TGTGCCTGGAACCTCCGGGGCACCGGGGAGCTGTTTTTT.

The rearrangement joins TRBV6-5 to TRBJ2-7; tentative D call: TRBD1 (5 bases). Trimming cost V 6 bases and J 7 bases, with 16 bases left between them. CDR1 MNHEY and CDR2 SVGAGI come from the germline V gene. This CDR3 is 13 amino acids long. CDR3 sequence (DNA): TGTGCCAGCAGCCCCCGGCCAGGGTCGGAGCAGTACTTC. Amino acid sequence: CASSPRPGSEQYF.

In this sample, this clone turned up once. This chain uses TRBV19 with TRBJ1-5; TRBD1 aligns across 9 bases. Germline V CDR1 and CDR2: LNHDA, SQIVND (reference sequence). Trimming at V came to 5 bases and at J to 6 bases, leaving 11 bases not matched to a gene. The CDR3 spans 16 residues. The CDR3 bases are TGTGCCAGTAGTCTGCTGGGACAGGGACGAACTCAGCCCCAGCATTTT. Residues: CASSLLGQGRTQPQHF.

The chain joins TRBV10-3 to TRBJ1-3; 7 bases fit TRBD1. Trimming removed 5 bases from V and 3 bases from J; junction bases left unmatched: 7. Per the germline V gene, CDR1 is ENHRY and CDR2 is SYGVKD. The CDR3 has 15 amino acids. The CDR3 sequence is CAISTGVTSGNTIYF. DNA of the CDR3: TGTGCCATCAGTACAGGGGTTACGAGTGGAAACACCATATATTTT.

The chain is built from TRBV19 and TRBJ2-1; TRBD2 matches at 12 bases. CDR1 is LNHDA, CDR2 SQIVND, per germline (reference sequence). Unmatched junction bases numbered 11, after V lost 6 bases and J lost 5 bases. The CDR3 consists of 17 residues. Written as DNA, the CDR3 is TGTGCCAGTAGAAAACAGCTAGCGGGGGGGCCCCACAATGAGCAGTTCTTC. Residues: CASRKQLAGGPHNEQFF.

The chain is built from TRBV7-9 and TRBJ2-5; no reliable D call. The length of the CDR3 is 11 residues. Between the trimmed V and J ends, which lost 7 bases and 2 bases, there was a span of 5 bases. Per the germline V gene, CDR1 is SEHNR and CDR2 is FQNEAQ (reference sequence). In DNA form, the CDR3 reads TGTGCCAGCACCTCGCAAGAGACCCAGTACTTC. It yields the protein CASTSQETQYF.

This chain links TRBV9 with TRBJ2-2; weak D call: TRBD1 (6 bases). Germline lookup yields CDR1 SGDLS and CDR2 YYNGEE. The CDR3 totals 14 residues. V was pared by 5 bases and J by 0 bases, with 8 bases between. As DNA, the CDR3 is TGTGCCAGCAGACGGACAGCGAACACCGGGGAGCTGTTTTTT. Protein: CASRRTANTGELFF.

The chain links TRBV11-2 to TRBJ1-4; perhaps TRBD1 as D (6 bases). CDR1 and CDR2 (germline): SGHAT, FQNNGV. Between the trimmed V and J ends, which lost 3 bases and 8 bases, there was a span of 13 bases. The CDR3 runs to 14 residues. The DNA of the CDR3 is TGTGCCAGCAGCTTCGGAAGGGGGTTCGAAAAACTGTTTTTT. Its protein product is CASSFGRGFEKLFF.

The CDR3 DNA reads TGCGCCAGCAGCTTGGAGGCCGGAGCAAATGAAAAACTGTTTTTT. Amino acids: CASSLEAGANEKLFF. The chain recombines TRBV5-1 with TRBJ1-4; D unclear. CDR1 is SGHRS and CDR2 is YFSETQ in the germline V gene. V dropped 0 bases and J dropped 5 bases, with 11 bases sitting between them. The CDR3 runs 15 residues.

This clone was recorded only once. V and J are TRBV6-6 and TRBJ1-5; TRBD1 aligns across 7 bases. Germline V gene sequence: CDR1 MNHNY, CDR2 SVGAGI (reference sequence). V dropped 6 bases and J dropped 5; count of bases not matched to a gene: 10. The CDR3 loop spans 15 amino acids. For the CDR3, the DNA is TGTGCCAGCAGCCCCGTGACAGGGACGGATCAGCCCCAGCATTTT. This encodes CASSPVTGTDQPQHF.

V is TRBV5-5 and J is TRBJ1-5; 8 positions match TRBD1. V lost 4 bases, J lost 6 bases, and 18 bases stayed unmatched. The CDR3 is made up of 18 amino acids. The germline V gene encodes CDR1 SGHKS and CDR2 YYEKEE (reference sequence). Here the CDR3 DNA reads TGTGCCAGCAGCCAAACAGGGGGAAGGGGTCAAATTAGTCAGCCCCAGCATTTT. It specifies CASSQTGGRGQISQPQHF.

J is TRBJ1-4 and V is TRBV5-6, with D unresolved. CDR3 length equals 15 residues. V was shortened by 1 base and J by 7 bases, with 14 bases between the two germline ends. The V gene's germline CDR1 is SGHDT and CDR2 YYEEEE. The CDR3 loop reads CASSLSGLGSEKLFF. In DNA, the CDR3 is TGTGCCAGCAGCTTGTCGGGGTTAGGGAGTGAAAAACTGTTTTTT. The full variable domain, rest sourced from reference TRBV5-6 and TRBJ1-4, is DAGVTQSPTHLIKTRGQQVTLRCSPKSGHDTVSWYQQALGQGPQFIFQYYEEEERQRGNFPDRFSGHQFPNYSSELNVNALLLGDSALYLCASSLSGLGSEKLFFGSGTQLSVL.

The chain combines TRBV4-2 with TRBJ1-2; possible D gene TRBD1, 5 bases. Germline CDR1 is LGHNA and CDR2 is YNFKEQ. The CDR3 consists of 16 residues. The V end lost 4 bases, the J end lost 1 base, and 16 bases lay between the germline ends. In DNA, the CDR3 is TGTGCCAGCAGCCTCCACACAGGACGGAATAACTATGGCTACACCTTC. This encodes CASSLHTGRNNYGYTF.

V and J are TRBV9 and TRBJ2-2, with D perhaps matching TRBD2 (5 bases). In germline, CDR1 is SGDLS, CDR2 YYNGEE. V was cut by 2 bases and J by 6 bases, with 8 bases left in between. The CDR3 has 13 residues. As DNA, the CDR3 is TGTGCCAGCAGCGTTACGGGGTCCGGGGAGCTGTTTTTT. Its protein is CASSVTGSGELFF.

V gene TRBV7-2 combines with J gene TRBJ2-7; 8 positions match TRBD1. The CDR3 covers 14 residues. The germline gives CDR1 SGHTA, CDR2 FQGNSA. V gave up 5 bases and J gave up 9 bases; unmatched junction bases: 12. The CDR3 DNA follows: TGTGCCAGCAGCCAAAGAAGGGCAGGGGGCGGGCAGTACTTC. Its translation is CASSQRRAGGGQYF. Drawing the rest from reference TRBV7-2 and TRBJ2-7, the complete variable domain is GAGVSQSPSNKVTEKGKDVELRCDPISGHTALYWYRQSLGQGLEFLIYFQGNSAPDKSGLPSDRFSAERTGGSVSTLTIQRTQQEDSAVYLCASSQRRAGGGQYFGPGTRLTVT.

The chain links TRBV5-1 to TRBJ1-2, with D possibly TRBD1 on 6 matching bases. Trimming took 0 bases from V and 8 from J, leaving 17 bases between them. The CDR3 runs 15 residues. Germline assignment: CDR1 SGHRS and CDR2 YFSETQ. CDR3 region: CASSLAWEQGRGYTF. Written as DNA, the CDR3 is TGCGCCAGCAGCTTGGCCTGGGAACAGGGTAGGGGCTACACCTTC. Full variable domain (missing parts from reference TRBV5-1 and TRBJ1-2): KAGVTQTPRYLIKTRGQQVTLSCSPISGHRSVSWYQQTPGQGLQFLFEYFSETQRNKGNFPGRFSGRQFSNSRSEMNVSTLELGDSALYLCASSLAWEQGRGYTFGSGTRLTVV.